A single sample is the source of the 18 T cell receptor beta chains below, sequenced in a study of shared clonotypes between healthy human individuals. Using immunoSEQ multiplex PCR, the repertoire was profiled, and TCRdb retains in-frame clones only, with some absent. The sample records millions of clones, approximately 92% being singletons. What was sequenced was naive CD4+ T cells sorted from blood. The subset denotes: CD45RA+ positively selected. The source of these receptors is a man aged 18 to 35 in good health.

The chain couples TRBV30 to TRBJ1-5; 8 bases map to TRBD1. The CDR3 has 15 residues. The V and J ends lost 1 base and 1 base, in that order; junction bases with no gene match: 3. Germline loops: CDR1 GTSNPN, CDR2 SVGIG (reference sequence). The CDR3 sequence is CAWSGQGRSNQPQHF. In nucleotides, the CDR3 is TGTGCCTGGAGTGGACAGGGGAGGAGCAATCAGCCCCAGCATTTT.

V and J are TRBV7-9 and TRBJ2-5, with D possibly TRBD1 on 5 matching bases. V shed 2 bases and J shed 11 bases, with 21 bases lying between them. The CDR3 extends over 15 amino acids. Germline V gene data show CDR1 as SEHNR and CDR2 as FQNEAQ (reference sequence). CDR3: CASSLSLTELGVQYF. The CDR3, as DNA: TGTGCCAGCAGCTTAAGCTTGACAGAACTTGGGGTGCAGTACTTC.

The genes are TRBV9 and TRBJ2-7; TRBD1 matches at 8 bases. The CDR3 has 14 amino acids. The germline V gene encodes CDR1 SGDLS and CDR2 YYNGEE. V lost 3 bases to trimming and J lost 2 bases; unmatched junction nucleotides: 4. CDR3 coding DNA: TGTGCCAGCAGCGCGGACAGGGAGACCTACGAGCAGTACTTC. Translating it yields CASSADRETYEQYF.

The chain employs TRBV6-1 and TRBJ2-7; perhaps TRBD2 as D (5 bases). In germline, CDR1 is MNHNS, CDR2 SASEGT. Trimming left V 7 bases short and J 0 bases short, with 13 bases between. This CDR3 is 14 amino acids long. CDR3 DNA sequence: TGTGCCAGCATCCCACGAGGGAGCTCCTACGAGCAGTACTTC. Its protein is CASIPRGSSYEQYF.

The chain couples TRBV10-2 to TRBJ2-1, with 8 nucleotides matching TRBD2. J gave up 4 bases and V 6 bases, and 8 bases lay outside the gene matches. The CDR3 covers 15 residues. Per the germline V gene, CDR1 is WSHSY and CDR2 is SAAADI. Here the CDR3 reads CASRSSGSRYNEQFF. The CDR3 DNA reads TGCGCCAGCAGATCGAGCGGGAGTCGATACAATGAGCAGTTCTTC.

This clone occurred once. The chain is built from TRBV5-1 and TRBJ2-7; D perhaps matches TRBD2 (5 bases). The CDR3 has 15 residues. V lost 0 bases and J 6 bases, leaving 16 bases between the germline ends. Germline V lookup: CDR1 SGHRS, CDR2 YFSETQ. The CDR3 sequence: CASSLGSLAGGEQYF. In DNA, the CDR3 is TGCGCCAGCAGCTTGGGCTCCCTAGCAGGAGGCGAGCAGTACTTC. Complete variable domain (other parts from reference TRBV5-1 and TRBJ2-7): KAGVTQTPRYLIKTRGQQVTLSCSPISGHRSVSWYQQTPGQGLQFLFEYFSETQRNKGNFPGRFSGRQFSNSRSEMNVSTLELGDSALYLCASSLGSLAGGEQYFGPGTRLTVT.

J is TRBJ2-2 and V is TRBV5-6; D remains unclear. From germline, CDR1 is SGHDT and CDR2 YYEEEE. The length of the CDR3 is 13 residues. Trimming cost V 0 bases and J 7 bases, with 7 bases left between them. The CDR3: CASSLGLVGELFF. The CDR3 region has the DNA TGTGCCAGCAGCTTGGGCTTAGTCGGGGAGCTGTTTTTT.

The V call is TRBV6-5, the J call TRBJ2-2; D call uncertain. CDR3 length: 15 residues. Germline CDR1 and CDR2: MNHEY and SVGAGI. Trimming shortened V by 5 bases and J by 1 base, and 11 bases separated the two germline ends. The CDR3 bases are TGTGCCAGCAGTCATGCGGCCAAGAACACCGGGGAGCTGTTTTTT. Its translation is CASSHAAKNTGELFF.

This clone came up once. This sample also contains other DNA sequences that code for the same CDR3. The chain combines TRBV9 with TRBJ1-1; no definite D call. Germline V gene lookup returns CDR1 SGDLS and CDR2 YYNGEE. The CDR3 totals 15 residues. The ends were cut back, 0 bases at V and 0 bases at J, with 9 bases in the middle. The CDR3, as DNA: TGTGCCAGCAGCGTAGGAGCTGGAATGAACACTGAAGCTTTCTTT. Its translation is CASSVGAGMNTEAFF.

This clone was observed once. The gene calls are TRBV5-1 and TRBJ1-2; D call uncertain. This CDR3 has 14 amino acids. V was clipped by 1 base and J by 5 bases, with 12 bases between them. Germline lookup yields CDR1 SGHRS and CDR2 YFSETQ. CDR3: CASSLTPLGYGYTF. The CDR3 DNA sequence: TGCGCCAGCAGCTTGACGCCCCTGGGGTATGGCTACACCTTC. Full variable domain (rest looked up from reference TRBV5-1 and TRBJ1-2): KAGVTQTPRYLIKTRGQQVTLSCSPISGHRSVSWYQQTPGQGLQFLFEYFSETQRNKGNFPGRFSGRQFSNSRSEMNVSTLELGDSALYLCASSLTPLGYGYTFGSGTRLTVV.

This chain connects TRBV7-2 to TRBJ1-1; D perhaps matches TRBD1 (5 bases). The length of the CDR3 is 15 residues. Trimming removed 2 bases at V and 7 bases at J, with 17 bases between. Germline V gene lookup returns CDR1 SGHTA and CDR2 FQGNSA. CDR3 protein: CASSLSRGTGYEAFF. The DNA for the CDR3 is TGTGCCAGCAGCTTAAGTCGCGGGACGGGATATGAAGCTTTCTTT. Complete variable domain (other parts from reference TRBV7-2 and TRBJ1-1): GAGVSQSPSNKVTEKGKDVELRCDPISGHTALYWYRQSLGQGLEFLIYFQGNSAPDKSGLPSDRFSAERTGGSVSTLTIQRTQQEDSAVYLCASSLSRGTGYEAFFGQGTRLTVV.

The chain joins TRBV7-6 to TRBJ2-5; D is undetermined. Germline V CDR1 and CDR2: SGHVS, FNYEAQ. Trimming took 4 bases from V and 5 from J, leaving 5 bases between them. This CDR3 contains 11 residues. The CDR3 DNA is TGTGCCAGCAGCTCCCTGGAGACCCAGTACTTC. It specifies CASSSLETQYF.

About this clone: At the DNA level, this CDR3 is encoded by other sequences in the same sample as well. The V gene is TRBV5-1, the J gene TRBJ2-1; the match to TRBD2 covers 12 bases. The trim removed 1 base at V and 6 bases at J, leaving 2 bases unmatched. This CDR3 has 15 amino acids. Germline-derived CDR1 and CDR2 are SGHRS and YFSETQ. Here the CDR3 DNA reads TGCGCCAGCAGCTTGCGACTAGCGGGAGCCAATGAGCAGTTCTTC. Amino acids: CASSLRLAGANEQFF.

The chain employs TRBV6-1 and TRBJ1-2; TRBD1 matches 8 bases. The V gene end was trimmed by 6 bases and the J gene end by 3 bases; junction bases not matched to a gene: 6. Per the germline V gene, CDR1 is MNHNS and CDR2 is SASEGT. CDR3 length: 14 amino acids. The CDR3 region is CASRRADRDYGYTF. The CDR3, as DNA: TGTGCCAGCAGACGCGCGGACAGGGACTATGGCTACACCTTC.

The chain links TRBV9 to TRBJ2-7; no clear D. The CDR3 is 12 residues long. Germline CDR1 reads SGDLS; CDR2 reads YYNGEE. Trimming pared 4 bases from V and 3 bases from J, leaving 8 bases between. CDR3 loop: CASSQGLYEQYF. The DNA for the CDR3 is TGTGCCAGCAGCCAAGGTCTCTACGAGCAGTACTTC.

The chain couples TRBV6-5 to TRBJ2-5, with D perhaps TRBD1 or TRBD2 (5 bases each). The CDR3 extends over 15 amino acids. Germline values: CDR1 MNHEY, CDR2 SVGAGI. Trimming took off 5 bases at V and 1 base at J, with 14 bases between the two ends. CDR3 coding DNA: TGTGCCAGCAGTCGCATTGAGGGGTCCCAAGAGACCCAGTACTTC. This gives the protein CASSRIEGSQETQYF.

This chain uses TRBV18 with TRBJ2-2, with 9 bases fitting TRBD1. CDR1 and CDR2 from the germline V gene are KGHSH and LQKENI. Unmatched junction bases numbered 6, after V lost 2 bases and J lost 2 bases. This CDR3 region has 17 residues. The CDR3 region is CASSPATGGSNTGELFF. DNA of the CDR3: TGTGCCAGCTCACCAGCGACAGGGGGTTCTAACACCGGGGAGCTGTTTTTT.

The gene calls are TRBV11-1 and TRBJ2-3; D is perhaps TRBD1 or TRBD2 (6 bases each). With 7 bases removed from V and 0 bases from J, the gap between germline ends came to 11 bases. Germline loops: CDR1 SGHAT, CDR2 FQDESV (reference sequence). The CDR3 extends over 14 amino acids. The CDR3 DNA reads as TGTGCCAGCAACGGGGGCTCTAGCACAGATACGCAGTATTTT. Encoded protein: CASNGGSSTDTQYF.